Listed below are T cell receptor beta chains from one sample, sequenced in a study of T-cell memory formation after mild COVID-19. MiXCR, applied by TCRdb to the 5' RACE reads, yields one record per CDR3 protein. The table includes about 560,000 distinct CDR3 sequences, about a sixth detected once. Sample: PBMCs or a T cell subset sorted from them (not recorded which). The receptors stem from an adult woman who had mild COVID-19 (a few samples of this study predate the infection). Cell type and time point are not known. The CDR3 runs from the conserved cysteine through the conserved F or W. A D gene is named only where the DNA matches it firmly. Clone sizes are given selectively: once, few, many, or a class where the clone is expanded.

D	V	J	size	CDR3	DNA
-	TRBV10-3	TRBJ1-2	-	CAISDIATLGYTF	TGTGCCATCAGTGATATCGCCACTCTTGGCTACACCTTC
-	TRBV6-6	TRBJ2-7	-	CASSTGQPSYEQYF	TGTGCCAGCAGCACGGGACAACCCTCCTACGAGCAGTACTTC
-	TRBV4-1	TRBJ2-7	-	CASSQAPGPGRYF	TGCGCCAGCAGCCAAGCACCCGGACCCGGCAGGTACTTC
-	TRBV12-3/TRBV12-4	TRBJ1-1	-	CASSFRLAEAFF	TGTGCCAGCAGTTTCAGGCTCGCTGAAGCTTTCTTT
TRBD1	TRBV7-9	TRBJ1-1	-	CASSFQGGETEAFF	TGTGCCAGCAGCTTCCAGGGGGGGGAAACTGAAGCTTTCTTT
TRBD2	TRBV7-3	TRBJ2-3	-	CASSDRTSGITDTQYF	TGTGCCAGCAGCGATCGGACTAGCGGGATTACAGATACGCAGTATTTT
-	TRBV5-1	TRBJ1-5	-	CASSPDGGGNQPQHF	TGCGCCAGCAGCCCCGATGGGGGTGGCAATCAGCCCCAGCATTTT
-	TRBV7-3	TRBJ2-3	many	CASSLISGLFTDTQYF	TGTGCCAGCAGCTTAATATCTGGACTATTCACAGATACGCAGTATTTT
-	TRBV5-1	TRBJ2-1	-	CASSLAGAGDGNEQFF	TGCGCCAGCAGCTTGGCCGGGGCAGGGGATGGCAATGAGCAGTTCTTC
TRBD1	TRBV12-3/TRBV12-4	TRBJ1-3	few	CASSTGTGRSGNTIYF	TGTGCCAGCAGTACCGGGACAGGGAGAAGTGGAAACACCATATATTTT
-	TRBV15	TRBJ2-7	-	CATSRDDDGKHSYEQYF	TGTGCCACCAGCAGAGATGATGACGGCAAGCACTCCTACGAGCAGTACTTC
-	TRBV19	TRBJ2-2	few	CAVLVVTGELFF	TGTGCCGTATTAGTTGTCACCGGGGAGCTGTTTTTT
-	TRBV20-1	TRBJ1-5	-	CSATGGSLRPQHF	TGCAGTGCTACCGGAGGTTCATTACGGCCCCAGCATTTT
TRBD1	TRBV24-1	TRBJ2-5	few	CATSDRSWTGQETQYF	TGTGCCACCAGTGATCGATCATGGACAGGACAAGAGACCCAGTACTTC
TRBD2	TRBV12-3/TRBV12-4	TRBJ2-1	few	CASRSSSGRGSPYNEQFF	TGTGCCAGCAGATCCTCCAGCGGGAGGGGGTCCCCCTACAATGAGCAGTTCTTC
-	TRBV4-2	TRBJ1-1	-	CASSQEVMNTEAFF	TGTGCCAGCAGCCAAGAGGTCATGAACACTGAAGCTTTCTTT
-	TRBV5-1	TRBJ1-1	-	CASRAVGFTEAFF	TGCGCCAGCAGAGCTGTAGGGTTCACTGAAGCTTTCTTT
-	TRBV20-1	TRBJ2-1	few	CSARPDRNEQFF	TGCAGTGCTAGACCCGATAGGAATGAGCAGTTCTTC
TRBD2	TRBV6-1	TRBJ2-2	-	CASSERKREPGNGELFF	TGTGCCAGCAGTGAAAGGAAGCGGGAGCCCGGTAACGGGGAGCTGTTTTTT
TRBD1	TRBV24-1	TRBJ2-5	-	CATSEQGMQETQYF	TGTGCCACCAGTGAACAGGGGATGCAAGAGACCCAGTACTTC
-	TRBV11-2	TRBJ2-2	-	CASSRYGGRTGELFF	TGTGCCAGCAGCCGGTACGGGGGCCGAACCGGGGAGCTGTTTTTT
-	TRBV12-3/TRBV12-4	TRBJ2-3	-	CASSYKEGLFITQYF	TGTGCCAGCAGTTATAAAGAAGGACTGTTTATTACGCAGTATTTT
TRBD2	TRBV6-2/TRBV6-3	TRBJ2-1	-	CASSYSWGGAQFF	TGTGCCAGCAGTTACTCTTGGGGAGGGGCCCAGTTCTTC
-	TRBV7-2	TRBJ2-1	many	CASSFSGTENNEQFF	TGTGCCAGCAGCTTCAGCGGGACAGAAAACAATGAGCAGTTCTTC
-	TRBV7-2	TRBJ2-3	-	CASSPNGAGAPDTQYF	TGTGCCAGCAGCCCCAATGGGGCGGGGGCCCCAGATACGCAGTATTTT
-	TRBV9	TRBJ1-6	few	CASSEGSSYNSPLHF	TGTGCCAGCAGCGAGGGGAGCTCCTATAATTCACCCCTCCACTTT
TRBD1	TRBV7-6	TRBJ1-1	-	CASSRGQGSGTEAFF	TGTGCCAGCAGCCGCGGACAGGGTTCGGGGACTGAAGCTTTCTTT
-	TRBV11-1	TRBJ2-6	-	CASSFERAGANVLTF	TGTGCCAGCAGCTTCGAACGGGCTGGGGCCAACGTCCTGACTTTC
TRBD1	TRBV27	TRBJ1-5	-	CASSLWTGRDQPQHF	TGTGCCAGCAGTTTATGGACAGGGAGAGATCAGCCCCAGCATTTT
-	TRBV7-2	TRBJ2-1	-	CASSLAGSNVYNEQFF	TGTGCCAGCAGCTTAGCGGGCTCAAACGTCTACAATGAGCAGTTCTTC
TRBD2	TRBV4-2	TRBJ2-2	-	CASGPGPRREGDTGELFF	TGTGCCAGCGGCCCCGGCCCCCGGCGGGAGGGAGACACCGGGGAGCTGTTTTTT
TRBD2	TRBV13	TRBJ2-1	-	CASSSPGLAGPVAEQFF	TGTGCCAGCAGCTCTCCGGGACTAGCGGGCCCAGTAGCGGAGCAGTTCTTC
-	TRBV6-2/TRBV6-3	TRBJ1-1	-	CASSYFGRTEAFF	TGTGCCAGCAGTTACTTCGGCCGGACTGAAGCTTTCTTT
TRBD1	TRBV12-3/TRBV12-4	TRBJ2-3	many	CASIKKPGQGTDTQYF	TGTGCCAGCATCAAGAAGCCGGGACAGGGCACAGATACGCAGTATTTT
-	TRBV24-1	TRBJ2-7	few	CATSDSWADEQYF	TGTGCCACCAGTGATTCTTGGGCCGACGAGCAGTACTTC
-	TRBV20-1	TRBJ2-7	-	CSARDLGRRDEQYF	TGCAGTGCTAGAGATCTTGGGAGGAGAGACGAGCAGTACTTC
-	TRBV7-8	TRBJ1-2	few	CASSQGAEGYGYTF	TGTGCCAGCAGCCAAGGGGCCGAAGGCTATGGCTACACCTTC
-	TRBV24-1	TRBJ2-3	few	CATSDWKRSDTQYF	TGTGCCACCAGTGATTGGAAGCGATCAGATACGCAGTATTTT
TRBD2	TRBV7-9	TRBJ2-5	few	CASSLVGPAGGRETQYF	TGTGCCAGCAGCTTAGTGGGTCCAGCGGGAGGCAGGGAGACCCAGTACTTC
TRBD2	TRBV5-1	TRBJ2-7	few	CASSLDSGGYYEQYF	TGCGCCAGCAGCTTGGATAGCGGGGGGTACTACGAGCAGTACTTC
-	TRBV7-2	TRBJ1-1	-	CASSLVGVTEAFF	TGTGCCAGCAGCTTAGTGGGGGTGACTGAAGCTTTCTTT
-	TRBV20-1	TRBJ1-6	-	CSANTDYNSPLHF	TGCAGTGCCAACACCGACTATAATTCACCCCTCCACTTT
-	TRBV7-8	TRBJ1-5	once	CASSGVSGNQPQHF	TGTGCCAGCAGCGGGGTCTCCGGCAATCAGCCCCAGCATTTT
-	TRBV5-1	TRBJ1-2	-	CASTHSGGTSNYGYTF	TGCGCCAGCACCCACTCCGGAGGGACTTCTAACTATGGCTACACCTTC
-	TRBV25-1	TRBJ1-2	-	CASSPERGQAEANYGYTF	TGTGCCAGCAGTCCTGAGCGGGGGCAGGCAGAAGCTAACTATGGCTACACCTTC
TRBD1	TRBV12-3/TRBV12-4	TRBJ1-2	once	CASSAAGQGAVYGYTF	TGTGCCAGCAGCGCCGCGGGACAGGGGGCTGTCTATGGCTACACCTTC
-	TRBV9	TRBJ1-3	-	CASSSTPFSGNTIYF	TGTGCCAGCAGCTCGACACCGTTCTCTGGAAACACCATATATTTT
-	TRBV12-3/TRBV12-4	TRBJ1-1	-	CASSNHARFQAFF	TGTGCCAGCAGCAACCACGCTAGGTTTCAAGCTTTCTTT
-	TRBV6-1	TRBJ2-5	-	CASSDRRPGTPKETQYF	TGTGCCAGCAGTGATCGGAGGCCAGGAACCCCGAAAGAGACCCAGTACTTC
TRBD2	TRBV7-3	TRBJ2-2	-	CASSSTSGMSGELFF	TGTGCCAGCAGCTCGACTAGCGGGATGTCCGGGGAGCTGTTTTTT
TRBD1	TRBV5-1	TRBJ2-5	-	CASSVTGSEETQYF	TGCGCCAGCAGTGTGACAGGGTCGGAAGAGACCCAGTACTTC